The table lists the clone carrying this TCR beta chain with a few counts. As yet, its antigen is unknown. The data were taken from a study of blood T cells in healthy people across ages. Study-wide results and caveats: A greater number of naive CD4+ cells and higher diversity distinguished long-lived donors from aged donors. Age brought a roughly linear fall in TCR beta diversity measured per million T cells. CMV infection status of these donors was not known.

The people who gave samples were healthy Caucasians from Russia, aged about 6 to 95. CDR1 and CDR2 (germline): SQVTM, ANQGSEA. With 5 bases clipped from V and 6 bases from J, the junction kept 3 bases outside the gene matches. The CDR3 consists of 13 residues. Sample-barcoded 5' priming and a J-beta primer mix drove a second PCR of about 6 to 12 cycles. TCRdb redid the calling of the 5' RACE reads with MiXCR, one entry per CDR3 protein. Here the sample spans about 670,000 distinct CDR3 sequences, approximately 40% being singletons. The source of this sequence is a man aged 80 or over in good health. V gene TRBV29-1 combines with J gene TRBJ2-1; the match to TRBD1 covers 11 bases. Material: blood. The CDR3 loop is CSVKGQGVNEQFF. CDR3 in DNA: TGCAGCGTTAAGGGACAGGGGGTCAATGAGCAGTTCTTC.